This section outlines one T cell receptor beta chain sequence together with its context. Cohorts were based on clinical histories the participants reported. The CDR3 has 15 amino acids. Germline CDR1 GTSNPN, CDR2 SVGIG (reference sequence). Trimming removed 4 bases from V and 4 bases from J; junction bases left unmatched: 7. This entry is derived from a study of blood T cell repertoires in COVID-19. Some clones are missing from TCRdb's copy, which holds only in-frame ones; the method was immunoSEQ multiplex PCR. The table lists around 190,000 clones, about 82% of them singletons. What was sequenced was PBMCs or T cells enriched from blood (not recorded which). This chain joins TRBV30 and TRBJ1-3; TRBD1 matches at 10 bases. The sequence derives from a man in his forties with acute COVID-19. The CDR3 region has the DNA TGTGCCTGGAAGGGCGCGGGACAGGGGGGAAACACCATATATTTT. The encoded protein is CAWKGAGQGGNTIYF.